This TCR beta chain was recorded in a study of T-cell memory formation after mild COVID-19. Overall study context: The TCR clusters were mostly specific to one donor.

This clonotype was counted only a few times. The antigen is not known. TCRdb fed the 5' RACE reads into MiXCR, producing one record per CDR3 protein. The sample yields about 500,000 distinct CDR3 sequences, approximately 20% seen once. Study findings and constraints: The main location of contracting CD4+ clones was CM and EM, and that of contracting CD8+ clones was EMRA.

The source of this sequence is an adult woman who had mild COVID-19 (a few samples of this study predate the infection). Cell type and time point are not known. The sample consisted of PBMCs or a T cell subset sorted from them (not recorded which).

CDR3 in DNA: TGTGCCAGCAGTTCCGGGACTAGGGAGTTCTTC. Its translation: CASSSGTREFF. The genes are TRBV6-5 and TRBJ2-1; the match to TRBD2 covers 8 bases. The J segment lost 14 bases and the V segment lost 4 bases, leaving 4 bases of the junction unmatched. From germline, CDR1 is MNHEY and CDR2 SVGAGI. The CDR3 is 11 residues long.